This TCR beta chain was captured in a study of identical twins. Using its own MiXCR run on the 5' RACE reads, TCRdb lists one record per CDR3 protein. The data contain 500,000 or so distinct CDR3 sequences, 13% to 15% of them singletons. Looked up from germline, CDR1 is SGHVS and CDR2 is FQNEAQ. The V and J ends lost 3 bases and 4 bases, in that order; junction bases with no gene match: 4. This CDR3 has 15 residues. Whole-study results and caveats: Clonotypes of the beta chain that were abundant in cord blood carried fewer insertions (memory repertoires showed none). Researchers caution that invariant MAIT and iNKT cells could partly confound zero-insertion analyses.

This clonotype was counted a few times. Its specificity is not known. The same sample was also studied in work on yellow fever vaccine responses in identical twins.

The sequence was collected from a woman aged 18-35 years in good health. The chain combines TRBV7-8 with TRBJ2-7; TRBD2 matches 12 bases. The sample consisted of CD4+ T cells sorted from blood. The CDR3 here is CASSLTSGSRYEQYF. As DNA, the CDR3 is TGTGCCAGCAGCTTGACTAGCGGGAGTAGGTACGAGCAGTACTTC.